Included here is one T cell receptor (beta chain) sequence, with context. The sample originates from a study of T cell repertoires in cytomegalovirus infection. Study in general: Both a matching HLA type and CMV infection were indicated by public TCR beta signatures.

TCRdb redid the calling of the reads with MiXCR, one entry per CDR3 protein. The sample holds a few hundred thousand distinct CDR3 sequences, 15% to 20% seen once. V dropped 1 base and J dropped 3 bases, with 8 bases sitting between them. The germline V gene has CDR1 DFQATT and CDR2 SNEGSKA (reference sequence). The CDR3 loop spans 13 amino acids. Sequenced: PBMCs. The receptor comes from a human donor in good health (CMV status not recorded). Some clones in this sample may be carry-over from other donors' samples. The rearrangement uses TRBV20-1 and TRBJ2-3, with D uncertain. Here the CDR3 DNA reads TGCAGTGCTAGAGCAGTTGGGACAGATACGCAGTATTTT. This encodes CSARAVGTDTQYF.